Following are 15 T cell receptor beta chains from one sample sequenced in a study of Ad26.COV2.S vaccination and SARS-CoV-2 variants. This sample's treatment: roughly 18 received Ad26.COV2.S at low or high dose, single or two shots; roughly 5 received placebo; per-sample allocation not given. The investigators took samples on day 63 after the first vaccine or placebo injection. Sequencing was performed with immunoSEQ multiplex PCR; in TCRdb, only in-frame clones are kept and a portion is missing. The sample lists hundreds of thousands of clones, 80% to 90% occurring once. The sequences come from peripheral blood, collected in a trial of Ad26.COV2.S vaccine versus placebo. All receptors derive from a person aged 18-65 years who received the Ad26.COV2.S COVID-19 vaccine or a placebo.

This clone was picked up a small number of times. The J gene is TRBJ1-1, the V gene TRBV6-1, with D possibly matching TRBD1 (5 bases). The CDR3 covers 15 residues. Germline V gene data show CDR1 as MNHNS and CDR2 as SASEGT. V gave up 3 bases and J gave up 1 base, with 12 bases separating them. CDR3 protein: CASSEQAGANTEAFF. CDR3 DNA: TGTGCCAGCAGTGAGCAAGCTGGGGCGAACACTGAAGCTTTCTTT.

The chain recombines TRBV10-2 with TRBJ1-1, with D uncertain. Trimming cost V 6 bases and J 4 bases, with 12 bases left between them. Germline V gene lookup returns CDR1 WSHSY and CDR2 SAAADI. This CDR3 region has 13 residues. In DNA, the CDR3 is TGCGCCAGCAGGTCCGGCGGCGGCACTGAAGCTTTCTTT. Translated: CASRSGGGTEAFF.

This rearrangement joins TRBV2 to TRBJ2-3, with 11 bases that match TRBD1. Trimming removed 4 bases from V and 3 bases from J; junction bases left unmatched: 3. Germline CDR1 is SNHLY and CDR2 is FYNNEI. The CDR3 contains 15 residues. The CDR3 region has the DNA TGTGCCAGCAGTGCGGACAGGGGGCCGACAGATACGCAGTATTTT. It specifies CASSADRGPTDTQYF.

The V gene is TRBV7-6, the J gene TRBJ1-6, with 12 positions matching TRBD1. The germline V gene has CDR1 SGHVS and CDR2 FNYEAQ. This CDR3 is 15 amino acids long. The ends lost 4 bases at V and 7 bases at J; junction bases unmatched: 2. The CDR3 DNA is TGTGCCAGCAGCTCGGGACAGGGGGCAAATTCACCCCTCCACTTT. This encodes CASSSGQGANSPLHF.

This chain links TRBV6-2 or TRBV6-3 with TRBJ1-5; no clear D gene. CDR3 length: 16 residues. The germline CDR1 and CDR2 sequences are MNHEY and SVGEGT. Trimming took off 0 bases at V and 2 bases at J, with 11 bases between the two ends. The CDR3 is CASSYSKFRGNQPQHF. The CDR3 bases are TGTGCCAGCAGTTACTCGAAGTTTCGTGGCAATCAGCCCCAGCATTTT.

The J gene is TRBJ2-2, the V gene TRBV19; the D gene is possibly TRBD2 (6 bases). The CDR3 is 16 amino acids. V lost 5 bases, J lost 0 bases, and 13 bases lay in between. Germline CDR1 LNHDA, CDR2 SQIVND (reference sequence). The CDR3 DNA sequence: TGTGCCAGTAGTCCGGGGGAAGGTTCGAACACCGGGGAGCTGTTTTTT. It yields the protein CASSPGEGSNTGELFF. The entire variable domain, with the rest obtained from reference TRBV19 and TRBJ2-2, is as follows: DGGITQSPKYLFRKEGQNVTLSCEQNLNHDAMYWYRQDPGQGLRLIYYSQIVNDFQKGDIAEGYSVSREKKESFPLTVTSAQKNPTAFYLCASSPGEGSNTGELFFGEGSRLTVL.

The chain combines TRBV6-5 with TRBJ2-7; no clear D gene. Trimming stripped 11 bases from V and 4 bases from J, with 9 bases between. Germline V gene sequence: CDR1 MNHEY, CDR2 SVGAGI. This CDR3 is 10 amino acids long. This chain's CDR3 is CAGGTYEQYF. DNA for the CDR3: TGTGCCGGCGGAACATACGAGCAGTACTTC.

The V call is TRBV7-8, the J call TRBJ2-7, with D uncertain. The CDR3 consists of 14 residues. V was pared by 7 bases and J by 0 bases, with 13 bases between. The germline V gene has CDR1 SGHVS and CDR2 FQNEAQ. The CDR3 DNA follows: TGTGCCAGCACCGAACTGGACGGCTCCTACGAGCAGTACTTC. As protein: CASTELDGSYEQYF.

CDR3 amino acids: CAISESFGPVTFF. The CDR3 DNA is TGTGCCATCAGTGAGTCGTTCGGCCCCGTTACGTTCTTC. V is TRBV10-3 and J is TRBJ2-1; D is unresolved. From germline, CDR1 is ENHRY and CDR2 SYGVKD. Trimming pared 0 bases from V and 15 bases from J, leaving 15 bases between. The CDR3 sequence is 13 residues long.

CDR3 sequence reads: CASSPGYTEAFF. CDR3 DNA sequence: TGTGCCAGCAGCCCAGGGTACACTGAAGCTTTCTTT. The chain links TRBV7-8 to TRBJ1-1; the D gene is possibly TRBD1 (5 bases). The CDR3 runs 12 residues. Germline V gives CDR1 SGHVS, CDR2 FQNEAQ. Between the trimmed V and J ends, which lost 5 bases and 3 bases, there was a span of 7 bases.

This chain uses TRBV5-1 with TRBJ1-1; 7 bases fit TRBD1. Germline V gene sequence: CDR1 SGHRS, CDR2 YFSETQ. The J segment lost 5 bases and the V segment lost 3 bases, leaving 7 bases of the junction unmatched. CDR3 length: 14 amino acids. CDR3 nucleotide sequence: TGCGCCAGCAGCTCAGGGGGAGTTGGGACTGAAGCTTTCTTT. Its protein product is CASSSGGVGTEAFF.

This clone was recorded only once. The genes are TRBV7-9 and TRBJ2-2; D may be TRBD1 or TRBD2 (7 bases each). Per the germline V gene, CDR1 is SEHNR and CDR2 is FQNEAQ (reference sequence). Between the trimmed V and J ends, which lost 8 bases and 2 bases, there was a span of 21 bases. CDR3 length: 17 amino acids. In DNA form, the CDR3 reads TGTGCCAGCCCACGAGGGGGCCAGCGGGGTAACACCGGGGAGCTGTTTTTT. It yields the protein CASPRGGQRGNTGELFF.

The J gene is TRBJ2-3, the V gene TRBV5-1; 12 nucleotides line up with TRBD2. Germline V gene sequence: CDR1 SGHRS, CDR2 YFSETQ. The CDR3 spans 16 residues. Trimming at V came to 4 bases and at J to 7 bases, leaving 10 bases not matched to a gene. CDR3 region: CASSPALAGGRNTQYF. CDR3 coding DNA: TGCGCCAGCAGCCCGGCCCTAGCGGGGGGGAGGAATACGCAGTATTTT.

The J gene is TRBJ2-2, the V gene TRBV18, with 10 bases fitting TRBD2. Losses at the gene ends were 11 bases for V and 1 base for J; bases not matched to a gene: 7. The germline gives CDR1 KGHSH, CDR2 LQKENI. The CDR3 runs to 15 residues. CDR3: CAGRTSGENTGELFF. In DNA form, the CDR3 reads TGTGCCGGGAGGACTAGCGGAGAGAACACCGGGGAGCTGTTTTTT.

The CDR3 bases are TGTGCCAGCAGCTTTGGCGGGGGGCCTTCCTACGAGCAGTACTTC. It encodes CASSFGGGPSYEQYF. The V and J genes are TRBV7-2 and TRBJ2-7; 8 nucleotides agree with TRBD2. Germline loops: CDR1 SGHTA, CDR2 FQGNSA. The CDR3 spans 15 residues. V lost 3 bases to trimming and J lost 1 base; unmatched junction nucleotides: 5.